The 29 T cell receptor beta chains below all came from one sample that was sequenced in a study of blood T cells in healthy people across ages. For the second PCR, which ran for 7 to 11 cycles, a sample-barcoded 5' primer and a J-beta primer mix were used. Each CDR3 protein gets one entry after TCRdb re-called the 5' RACE reads with MiXCR. The sample has more than 800,000 distinct CDR3 sequences, under 30% seen once. Sequenced: blood. The source of these receptors is a woman of 80 years or more in good health.

About this clonotype: Just one base apart from a much larger clone, this may be a read error. The J gene is TRBJ2-3, the V gene TRBV24-1; 8 positions agree with TRBD1. From germline, CDR1 is KGHDR and CDR2 SFDVKD. Trimming took 3 bases from V and 0 from J; bases not matched to a gene: 4. This CDR3 is 16 amino acids long. The CDR3, as DNA: TGTGCCACCAGTGATCCCGGACAGGGAAGCACAGATACGCAGTATTTT. Translation gives CATSDPGQGSTDTQYF.

This chain uses TRBV29-1 with TRBJ2-7; D remains unclear. Trimming removed 7 bases from V and 0 bases from J, with 7 bases in between. The CDR3 runs 11 residues. Germline V lookup: CDR1 SQVTM, CDR2 ANQGSEA. In DNA, the CDR3 is TGCAGCGCCGCCGTCTCCTACGAGCAGTACTTC. This codes for CSAAVSYEQYF.

This clonotype was counted many times. The chain combines TRBV5-7 with TRBJ2-7; D not resolved. TRBV5-7 is an open reading frame whose function is uncertain. The CDR3 runs 17 residues. V lost 1 base, J lost 0 bases, and 17 bases lay in between. CDR3 loop: CASSLKSLTPGSYEQYF. The CDR3 DNA is TGTGCCAGCAGCTTGAAAAGTTTGACACCCGGCTCCTACGAGCAGTACTTC.

On this clonotype itself: The CDR3 does not close with the conserved phenylalanine or tryptophan, likely indicating a read error. No DNA is shown, since the ends of the CDR3 on it are uncertain; the CDR3 is the one TCRdb lists. V gene TRBV29-1 combines with J gene TRBJ1-2; TRBD1, the table's D call, was not compared with the DNA. Germline V gene lookup returns CDR1 SQVTM and CDR2 ANQGSEA. The CDR3 is made up of 16 amino acids, end residues included. CDR3 region: CGVVVSRGSSNYGYTC.

At least ten counts were recorded for this clonotype. The genes are TRBV18 and TRBJ1-2; 11 nucleotides align to TRBD1. The CDR3 length is 14 residues. The germline V gene has CDR1 KGHSH and CDR2 LQKENI. After removal of 3 bases from V and 6 bases from J, the junction contained 3 bases not matched to a gene. The chain's CDR3 is CASSPGQGADGYTF. CDR3 in DNA: TGTGCCAGCTCACCCGGACAGGGGGCTGATGGCTACACCTTC. Combining the CDR3 with reference TRBV18 and TRBJ1-2 gives the whole variable domain NAGVMQNPRHLVRRRGQEARLRCSPMKGHSHVYWYRQLPEEGLKFMVYLQKENIIDESGMPKERFSAEFPKEGPSILRIQQVVRGDSAAYFCASSPGQGADGYTFGSGTRLTVV.

The rearrangement joins TRBV12-3 or TRBV12-4 to TRBJ2-1; D possibly matches TRBD1 or TRBD2 (5 bases each). V was trimmed by 3 bases and J by 5 bases, leaving 11 bases between them. This CDR3 is 14 amino acids long. Here the CDR3 reads CASSFERGDNEQFF. The CDR3 region has the DNA TGTGCCAGCAGTTTTGAGCGAGGGGACAATGAGCAGTTCTTC.

This clonotype has more than one count but fewer than ten. The chain has TRBV5-6 and TRBJ2-1; 10 nucleotides agree with TRBD1. CDR1 is SGHDT, CDR2 YYEEEE, per germline. The V segment lost 2 bases and the J segment 3 bases; nucleotides outside the gene matches: 2. The CDR3 loop spans 15 amino acids. The CDR3 DNA reads TGTGCCAGCAGCTTCCGGACAGGGGGCTACAATGAGCAGTTCTTC. This sequence encodes CASSFRTGGYNEQFF. Full variable domain (remainder filled in from reference TRBV5-6 and TRBJ2-1): DAGVTQSPTHLIKTRGQQVTLRCSPKSGHDTVSWYQQALGQGPQFIFQYYEEEERQRGNFPDRFSGHQFPNYSSELNVNALLLGDSALYLCASSFRTGGYNEQFFGPGTRLTVL.

With respect to this clonotype: A much larger clonotype is one base distant, so this may be a read error. This chain links TRBV29-1 with TRBJ1-2; unclear D gene. There are 11 residues in the CDR3. CDR1 SQVTM and CDR2 ANQGSEA come from the germline V gene. The DNA of the CDR3 is TGCGGCGTCGACATTAACTATGGCTACACCTTC. This codes for CGVDINYGYTF.

This clonotype came up many times. This chain links TRBV6-2 or TRBV6-3 with TRBJ2-6; D is perhaps TRBD1 or TRBD2 (5 bases each). Germline CDR1 reads MNHEY; CDR2 reads SVGEGT. The ends were cut back, 4 bases at V and 2 bases at J, with 6 bases in the middle. The CDR3 covers 14 residues. CDR3 nucleotide sequence: TGTGCCAGCAGTTGGGGGACTGGGGCCAACGTCCTGACTTTC. This codes for CASSWGTGANVLTF.

This clonotype has only a few counts. Compared with germline, one end of the junction differs, possibly owing to a read error. The genes are TRBV29-1 and TRBJ1-6; the match to TRBD1 covers 8 bases. Germline V gene sequence: CDR1 SQVTM, CDR2 ANQGSEA. The CDR3 loop spans 13 amino acids. This chain's CDR3 is CSAGQGDNSPPHF. For the CDR3, the DNA is TGCAGCGCAGGACAGGGTGATAATTCACCCCCCCACTTT.

This clonotype was seen many times. The chain recombines TRBV7-8 with TRBJ2-7; unclear D gene. Trimming took off 5 bases at V and 7 bases at J, with 15 bases between the two ends. The CDR3 spans 13 residues. In germline, CDR1 is SGHVS, CDR2 FQNEAQ. CDR3 nucleotide sequence: TGTGCCAGCAGCATCCGGGCTCCGTGGGAGCAGTACTTC. Translated, it gives CASSIRAPWEQYF.

This clonotype was counted only a few times. J is TRBJ1-4 and V is TRBV7-8; TRBD1 might be the D (5 bases). The CDR3 has 16 residues. Germline lookup yields CDR1 SGHVS and CDR2 FQNEAQ. Between the trimmed V and J ends, which lost 2 bases and 10 bases, there was a span of 20 bases. CDR3 region: CASSLMGGTVKGKLFF. CDR3 DNA: TGTGCCAGCAGCTTAATGGGGGGGACGGTGAAAGGAAAACTGTTTTTT.

This clonotype showed up many times. It may be a read error: a sequence one base away is much more abundant. The chain joins TRBV20-1 to TRBJ2-5; D possibly matches TRBD1 or TRBD2 (6 bases each). The germline V and J ends were trimmed by 1 base and 7 bases, with 16 bases remaining between them. Per germline, CDR1 DFQATT and CDR2 SNEGSKA (reference sequence). The CDR3 covers 14 residues. DNA of the CDR3: TGCAGTGCTAGAGGGAACGGGGGCCCAGGGACCCAGTACTTC. Residues: CSARGNGGPGTQYF.

This clonotype was picked up a small number of times. The chain carries TRBV21-1 and TRBJ2-5. TRBV21-1 counts as a pseudogene. This CDR3 has 14 amino acids. CDR3 DNA: TGTGCCAGCAGCAAAACCGAGGTAGGAGAGACCCAGTACTTC. It is translated as CASSKTEVGETQYF.

This clonotype was counted once. The chain recombines TRBV4-3 with TRBJ2-3; weak D call: TRBD2 (5 bases). In germline, CDR1 is LGHNA, CDR2 YSLEER. V was cut by 1 base and J by 2 bases, with 13 bases left in between. The CDR3 runs 16 residues. The DNA of the CDR3 is TGCGCCAGCAGCCAAGTGGCGGGTGCAGTCACAGATACGCAGTATTTT. Its protein product is CASSQVAGAVTDTQYF.

This clonotype was seen at least ten times. The J gene is TRBJ2-1, the V gene TRBV20-1; TRBD2 matches 8 bases. This CDR3 has 14 amino acids. J lost 3 bases, V lost 3 bases, and 4 bases had no gene match. Germline lookup yields CDR1 DFQATT and CDR2 SNEGSKA (reference sequence). CDR3 DNA sequence: TGCAGTGCTAGGGCGGGGGGCGTCTACAATGAGCAGTTCTTC. Translated: CSARAGGVYNEQFF.

In this sample, this clonotype turned up a few times. The chain links TRBV4-1 to TRBJ1-4; D perhaps matches TRBD1 (6 bases). Trimming removed 0 bases at V and 7 bases at J, with 18 bases between. CDR1 and CDR2 from the germline V gene are MGHRA and YSYEKL. This CDR3 comprises 17 residues. For the CDR3, the DNA is TGCGCCAGCAGCCAAGAGGGCGCCCACAGGGTGTCTGAAAAACTGTTTTTT. Translation gives CASSQEGAHRVSEKLFF.

The sample holds a few counts of this clonotype. This chain links TRBV5-1 with TRBJ2-1; no clear D gene. The CDR3 runs to 13 residues. V lost 2 bases, J lost 1 base, and 4 bases lay in between. The germline gives CDR1 SGHRS, CDR2 YFSETQ. The CDR3: CASSLESYNEQFF. CDR3 coding DNA: TGCGCCAGCAGCTTAGAGTCCTACAATGAGCAGTTCTTC.

This clonotype was seen repeatedly, ten times or more. V usage is TRBV7-2 and J usage is TRBJ1-2; D is perhaps TRBD1 (5 bases). V lost 1 base and J lost 8, with 20 bases in between. The CDR3 runs to 16 residues. The germline V gene has CDR1 SGHTA and CDR2 FQGNSA. The CDR3 nucleotides read TGTGCCAGCAGCTTAGGGTTGTCGGGGCAGGTCGCCGGCTACACCTTC. Translation gives CASSLGLSGQVAGYTF.

The chain employs TRBV7-2 and TRBJ2-5, with D possibly being TRBD2 (6 bases). TRBJ2-7 explains the end of the DNA better; the J call may be wrong. Germline values: CDR1 SGHTA, CDR2 FQGNSA. The CDR3 has 15 residues. This CDR3 is CASSHQWGTSFEQYF. The CDR3 DNA is TGTGCCAGCAGCCACCAGTGGGGTACTAGCTTCGAGCAGTACTTC.

The genes are TRBV29-1 and TRBJ2-7, with 11 bases fitting TRBD2. CDR3 length: 12 residues. Trimming cost V 7 bases and J 6 bases; bases outside gene matches: 5. Germline assignment: CDR1 SQVTM and CDR2 ANQGSEA. CDR3 sequence (DNA): TGCAGCGCCGCAACTAGCGGGAGCGAGCAGTACTTC. Its translation: CSAATSGSEQYF.

The genes are TRBV6-2 or TRBV6-3 and TRBJ2-1; D perhaps matches TRBD2 (7 bases). CDR1 is MNHEY and CDR2 is SVGEGT in the germline V gene. This CDR3 spans 15 amino acids. V was trimmed by 2 bases and J by 8 bases, leaving 16 bases between them. The chain's CDR3 is CASSYGGGPQDEQFF. CDR3 bases: TGTGCCAGCAGTTACGGGGGGGGGCCCCAGGATGAGCAGTTCTTC.

This clonotype occurred a few times. The genes are TRBV6-2 or TRBV6-3 and TRBJ1-6; D is unclear. Germline V lookup: CDR1 MNHEY, CDR2 SVGEGT. The V end lost 6 bases, the J end lost 0 bases, and 15 bases lay between the germline ends. This CDR3 spans 17 amino acids. The CDR3 sequence is CASSPPGGPSYNSPLHF. CDR3 nucleotide sequence: TGTGCCAGCAGCCCGCCGGGAGGGCCCTCCTATAATTCACCCCTCCACTTT.

This clonotype was picked up many times. The chain carries TRBV4-2 and TRBJ2-3; 7 bases fit TRBD2. Germline assignment: CDR1 LGHNA and CDR2 YNFKEQ. Germline trimming cut 0 bases from V and 5 bases from J; bases unmatched to any gene: 2. The CDR3 totals 14 residues. The CDR3 loop is CASSQDTGGDTQYF. The CDR3 bases are TGTGCCAGCAGCCAAGATACGGGGGGAGATACGCAGTATTTT.

Details on this clonotype: This may come from a read error, since a much larger clone is one base off. This chain's CDR3 is CTSGVREDAQYF. The CDR3 nucleotides are TGTACCAGCGGAGTCAGGGAAGATGCGCAGTATTTT. This chain joins TRBV12-3 or TRBV12-4 and TRBJ2-3, with D possibly being TRBD1 or TRBD2 (5 bases each). This CDR3 contains 12 residues.

This clonotype was observed a few times. This sequence joins TRBV18 and TRBJ1-5, with 9 bases identical to TRBD1. The germline V gene has CDR1 KGHSH and CDR2 LQKENI. J was trimmed by 7 bases and V by 1 base; bases with no gene match: 11. There are 17 residues in the CDR3. The CDR3 protein is CASSPLPTTGGSQPQHF. CDR3 in DNA: TGTGCCAGCTCACCACTGCCAACAACAGGGGGCTCGCAGCCCCAGCATTTT. The complete variable domain, with remaining parts taken from reference TRBV18 and TRBJ1-5, reads NAGVMQNPRHLVRRRGQEARLRCSPMKGHSHVYWYRQLPEEGLKFMVYLQKENIIDESGMPKERFSAEFPKEGPSILRIQQVVRGDSAAYFCASSPLPTTGGSQPQHFGDGTRLSIL.

The rearrangement joins TRBV6-1 to TRBJ1-1; D is ambiguous. The germline CDR1 and CDR2 sequences are MNHNS and SASEGT. Between the trimmed V and J ends, which lost 3 bases and 3 bases, there was a span of 14 bases. The CDR3 loop spans 15 amino acids. This CDR3 reads CASSDDQEADTEAFF. The CDR3 DNA reads TGTGCCAGCAGTGATGACCAGGAAGCAGACACTGAAGCTTTCTTT.

The chain couples TRBV5-1 to TRBJ2-1; maybe TRBD1 (6 bases). The DNA end is more similar to TRBJ2-7, so the J call may be wrong. From germline, CDR1 is SGHRS and CDR2 YFSETQ. CDR3 length: 17 amino acids. The CDR3 protein is CASSLLSGAYSYNEQYF. The CDR3 DNA reads as TGCGCCAGCAGCTTATTATCAGGGGCATACTCCTACAATGAGCAGTACTTC.

This clonotype appeared once. The V call is TRBV4-1, the J call TRBJ2-5; TRBD1 matches 10 bases. The CDR3 spans 16 residues. Trimming at V came to 3 bases and at J to 4 bases, leaving 8 bases not matched to a gene. CDR1 MGHRA and CDR2 YSYEKL come from the germline V gene. The CDR3 coding sequence is TGCGCCAGCAGCCATTCCCTTCGGACAGGGGGAGAGACCCAGTACTTC. It codes for CASSHSLRTGGETQYF.